The present T cell receptor beta chain was sequenced within a study of blood T cell repertoires in COVID-19. Study at large: The United States, Italy and Spain provided the acute and convalescent COVID-19 samples. Sample material is recorded as cDNA or gDNA derived from T cells, B-cell-depleted T cells, or PBMCs.

This table comes from immunoSEQ multiplex PCR, and its TCRdb copy is limited to in-frame clones, with some not included. The table shows more than 400,000 clones, with about 92% occurring only once. The study drew participants aged roughly 18 to 95 years from fewer than 30 US areas. The CDR3 runs to 14 residues. V dropped 4 bases and J dropped 2 bases, with 11 bases sitting between them. Per the germline V gene, CDR1 is KGHSH and CDR2 is LQKENI. The specimen was PBMCs or T cells enriched from blood (not recorded which). The chain has TRBV18 and TRBJ1-2, with D perhaps matching TRBD1 (5 bases). The receptor's source is a young man who had recovered from COVID-19. The CDR3 nucleotides read TGTGCCAGCTCACACGGGACTAAGAACTATGGCTACACCTTC. Its translation: CASSHGTKNYGYTF.